This T cell receptor beta chain came from a study of shared clonotypes between healthy human individuals. In this sample, this clone turned up once. Evenly divided among several immunoSEQ plates was the genomic DNA of each subset. Source study methods: From ImmunoSEQ came sequences covering only the junction and carrying no quality scores, so filtering differed. Profiling relied on immunoSEQ multiplex PCR, and the TCRdb table lists in-frame clones only, not all of them. That table supplies the V and J calls and clone size; D and trimming were determined from the DNA. Of some 2 million clones detected, about 95% appear once; the ten largest clones hold 1.1%. CD8 cells regarded as naive lacked CD45RO, were positively chosen for CCR7, and omitted terminally differentiated effector memory CD45RA+ cells. Donors were healthy HIV-negative adults without recent acute infections or vaccinations. Every donor was a Caucasian adult from Nashville, Tennessee.

CDR1 MDHEN and CDR2 SYDVKM come from the germline V gene. The CDR3 is 15 residues long. The ends lost 7 bases at V and 7 bases at J; junction bases unmatched: 10. This chain uses TRBV28 with TRBJ1-6; 7 bases match TRBD1. This TCR derives from a man aged 18 to 30 in good health. The sequenced sample consisted of naive CD8+ T cells sorted from blood. CDR3: CASILQGSGNSPLHF. Here the CDR3 DNA reads TGTGCCAGCATCCTACAGGGGAGTGGGAATTCACCCCTCCACTTT. The entire variable domain, with the rest obtained from reference TRBV28 and TRBJ1-6, is as follows: DVKVTQSSRYLVKRTGEKVFLECVQDMDHENMFWYRQDPGLGLRLIYFSYDVKMKEKGDIPEGYSVSREKKERFSLILESASTNQTSMYLCASILQGSGNSPLHFGNGTRLTVT.